The sequence of this TCR beta chain was determined in a study of blood T cell repertoires in COVID-19. Study as a whole: Whether acute or convalescent, the COVID-19 samples came from the United States, Italy and Spain.

The Seattle patients joined while their infection was active and were tracked longitudinally afterward. How the authors handled the data: Quantification of nucleated cells was approximated via reference gene primer amplification. The table came from immunoSEQ multiplex PCR; TCRdb's copy has only in-frame clones and leaves some out. V, J and clone size are those of that table, while D and trimming were read from the DNA. The sample includes around 140,000 clones, 75% to 90% of them seen just once. This clone was recorded once. This CDR3 spans 16 amino acids. CDR1 MDHEN and CDR2 SYDVKM come from the germline V gene. The ends were cut back, 4 bases at V and 1 base at J, with 15 bases in the middle.

The specimen was peripheral blood. The chain is built from TRBV28 and TRBJ2-3; tentatively, D is TRBD1 (5 bases). The source of this sequence is a man younger than 35 with COVID-19, enrolled during active disease. CDR3 in DNA: TGTGCCAGCAGTTCCAGGGAAGGCATGGGCACAGATACGCAGTATTTT. Translation gives CASSSREGMGTDTQYF.